One and the same sample provided the 25 T cell receptor beta chains below, sequenced in a study of tumor-infiltrating lymphocytes in primary liver carcinoma. Blood RNA was derived from unsorted whole blood, and germline DNA was extracted too. With a constant-region primer, TCR beta cDNA was made from approximately 450 ng of total RNA. ARM-PCR was slightly modified, and three nested multiplex PCR rounds with it gave rise to the TCR beta libraries. Primers for the first two PCR rounds were TRBV1-TRBV30 forward primers and a C-beta reverse primer (approximately 10 cycles per round). From the multiplex PCR reads, TCRdb called clonotypes with MiXCR, one entry per CDR3 protein. The sample consists of about 320,000 distinct CDR3 sequences, 65% of them appearing once. Sequenced input: peripheral blood. These receptors originate from a man aged 40-55 years with primary liver carcinoma and hepatitis B virus infection.

The chain has TRBV11-2 and TRBJ2-3; D may correspond to TRBD1 or TRBD2 (5 bases each). The CDR3 loop spans 16 amino acids. Germline CDR1 and CDR2: SGHAT and FQNNGV. Deletions cut 6 bases from V and 2 bases from J, with 18 bases between. CDR3 DNA sequence: TGTGCCAGCAGTAACGGGGCTCCAACACCCACAGATACGCAGTATTTT. Translated: CASSNGAPTPTDTQYF.

This sequence joins TRBV6-1 and TRBJ1-5; unclear D gene. V lost 11 bases and J 7 bases, leaving 24 bases between the germline ends. The germline V gene encodes CDR1 MNHNS and CDR2 SASEGT. The CDR3 runs 15 residues. DNA for the CDR3: TGTGCCGGCCAGATTTCTGGCGAGCCGGCGCAGCCCCAGCATTTT. Translated: CAGQISGEPAQPQHF.

This clonotype has a single count. The junction and the germline gene differ at one end; a read error may be behind it. This chain uses TRBV6-2 or TRBV6-3 with TRBJ2-5, with a possible D match to TRBD1 (6 bases). CDR1 and CDR2 from the germline V gene are MNHEY and SVGEGT. The CDR3 totals 14 residues. The CDR3 sequence is CASSSRTVMETQCF. The CDR3 nucleotides are TGTGCCAGCAGTTCGCGGACAGTTATGGAGACCCAGTGCTTC.

This sequence joins TRBV6-5 and TRBJ1-6; D is unclear. This CDR3 has 15 residues. Germline V gene data show CDR1 as MNHEY and CDR2 as SVGAGI. Trimming pared 6 bases from V and 4 bases from J, leaving 13 bases between. The CDR3 nucleotides read TGTGCCAGCAGCAAAGGGAGCAGGTATAATTCACCCCTCCACTTT. Its translation is CASSKGSRYNSPLHF.

This clonotype has a count of ten or more. J is TRBJ2-3 and V is TRBV29-1, with a possible D match to TRBD2 (6 bases). Trimming shortened V by 1 base and J by 1 base, and 15 bases separated the two germline ends. Per germline, CDR1 SQVTM and CDR2 ANQGSEA. The CDR3 runs 16 residues. The CDR3 DNA follows: TGCAGCGTTGAAGGAGGGGAAGCGGGTGGCACAGATACGCAGTATTTT. Protein: CSVEGGEAGGTDTQYF.

The table lists this clonotype with a few counts. A much larger clone lies one base from this, so it may be a read error. The V and J genes are TRBV12-3 or TRBV12-4 and TRBJ2-5; no definite D call. The CDR3 has 15 amino acids. The ends were cut back, 6 bases at V and 8 bases at J, with 22 bases in the middle. The CDR3 here is CASSSPRIGHLTQYF. In nucleotides, the CDR3 is TGTGCCAGCAGCAGTCCAAGGATAGGGCACCTTACCCAGTACTTC.

This clonotype was detected many times. The rearrangement uses TRBV11-2 and TRBJ2-1; 8 positions match TRBD2. CDR1 SGHAT and CDR2 FQNNGV come from the germline V gene. Unmatched junction bases numbered 13, after V lost 3 bases and J lost 9 bases. There are 16 residues in the CDR3. In nucleotides, the CDR3 is TGTGCCAGCAGCTTGGATATCGGACTAGCCATGGGTGAGCAGTTCTTC. Encoded protein: CASSLDIGLAMGEQFF.

This clonotype was seen a few times. The V gene is TRBV6-2 or TRBV6-3, the J gene TRBJ1-6, with D perhaps matching TRBD1 (5 bases). Germline CDR1 reads MNHEY; CDR2 reads SVGEGT. The length of the CDR3 is 15 residues. V was clipped by 2 bases and J by 7 bases, with 12 bases between them. The CDR3 spells CASSYDARENSPLHF. The CDR3 DNA reads as TGTGCCAGCAGTTACGATGCCAGGGAGAATTCACCCCTCCACTTT.

Comments on this clonotype: Since the CDR3 does not end with the conserved phenylalanine or tryptophan, this likely comes from a read error. The chain is built from TRBV11-2 and TRBJ2-7, with D perhaps given as TRBD1 or TRBD2 (6 bases each). The CDR3 runs 13 residues. Germline loops: CDR1 SGHAT, CDR2 FQNNGV. Trimming shortened V by 0 bases and J by 8 bases, and 11 bases separated the two germline ends. The CDR3 loop reads CASSLERGDKQYL. CDR3 DNA sequence: TGTGCCAGCAGCTTAGAGAGGGGGGACAAGCAGTACTTA.

This chain links TRBV6-2 or TRBV6-3 with TRBJ2-1, with TRBD2 identical over 10 bases. CDR1 and CDR2 from the germline V gene are MNHEY and SVGEGT. The length of the CDR3 is 19 residues. Trimming cost V 6 bases and J 5 bases; bases outside gene matches: 19. The CDR3 coding sequence is TGTGCCAGCAGCCCTCCGCGACTAGCGGGTCTACCTAAGAACAATGAGCAGTTCTTC. Its translation: CASSPPRLAGLPKNNEQFF.

Points on this clonotype: Lacking the conserved final phenylalanine or tryptophan, this CDR3 likely reflects a read error. The V gene is TRBV11-3, the J gene TRBJ2-3, with D perhaps assigned TRBD1 or TRBD2 (5 bases each). This CDR3 region has 15 residues. Deletions cut 5 bases from V and 3 bases from J, with 15 bases between. Looked up from germline, CDR1 is SGHNT and CDR2 is YENEEA. The CDR3 loop is CASSHGTGWTDTQYS. In DNA form, the CDR3 reads TGTGCCAGCAGCCACGGGACGGGTTGGACAGATACGCAGTATTCT.

The rearrangement links TRBV28 to TRBJ1-2; no clear D. Germline lookup yields CDR1 MDHEN and CDR2 SYDVKM. V lost 7 bases, J lost 6 bases, and 12 bases lay in between. The CDR3 has 12 residues. The CDR3 sequence: CASTGFGNGYTF. The DNA for the CDR3 is TGTGCCAGCACCGGGTTTGGGAATGGCTACACCTTC.

Points on this clonotype: The junction does not match germline at one end; this may be a read error. The chain recombines TRBV11-2 with TRBJ2-3, with D hard to call. This CDR3 is built from 13 residues. The germline V gene has CDR1 SGHAT and CDR2 FQNNGV. The CDR3 loop is CVSSPPLQDTQYF. The DNA for the CDR3 is TGTGTCAGCAGCCCCCCCCTCCAAGATACGCAGTATTTT.

This clonotype has a count of ten or more. This sequence joins TRBV6-5 and TRBJ2-2; 11 nucleotides align to TRBD2. The length of the CDR3 is 16 residues. Unmatched junction bases numbered 10, after V lost 7 bases and J lost 6 bases. Germline values: CDR1 MNHEY, CDR2 SVGAGI. The CDR3 DNA follows: TGTGCCAGCACCCAGACTAGCGGGGCAAAGGCCGGGGAGCTGTTTTTT. Translating gives CASTQTSGAKAGELFF.

Regarding this clonotype: With a much larger clone just one base away, this may be a read error. The rearrangement joins TRBV4-3 to TRBJ2-1; TRBD1 might be the D (6 bases). The length of the CDR3 is 13 residues. The V gene lost 1 base and the J gene lost 9 bases, with 10 bases spanning the gap. Germline CDR1 reads LGHNA; CDR2 reads YSLEER. The CDR3 loop is CASSQVGGGEQFF. CDR3 nucleotides: TGCGCCAGCAGCCAAGTTGGGGGCGGTGAGCAGTTCTTC.

In regard to this clonotype: Relative to the germline gene, one junction end is altered; a read error may explain this. V and J are TRBV29-1 and TRBJ2-5, with a weak D call TRBD2 (5 bases). Germline CDR1 and CDR2: SQVTM and ANQGSEA. The CDR3 has 11 amino acids. This CDR3 is CSVGPAQTQYF. CDR3 DNA: TGTAGCGTTGGGCCAGCCCAGACCCAGTACTTC. The complete variable domain, with remaining parts taken from reference TRBV29-1 and TRBJ2-5, reads SAVISQKPSRDICQRGTSLTIQCQVDSQVTMMFWYRQQPGQSLTLIATANQGSEATYESGFVIDKFPISRPNLTFSTLTVSNMSPEDSSIYLCSVGPAQTQYFGPGTRLLVL.

This clonotype was seen many times. The rearrangement links TRBV6-6 to TRBJ2-2; either TRBD1 or TRBD2 may supply D (5 bases each). V was pared by 5 bases and J by 9 bases, with 13 bases between. Germline assignment: CDR1 MNHNY and CDR2 SVGAGI (reference sequence). This CDR3 comprises 13 residues. CDR3: CASSHDWGWELFF. Here the CDR3 DNA reads TGTGCCAGCAGTCACGACTGGGGGTGGGAGCTGTTTTTT.

Worth noting for this clonotype: Since a much larger clone is just one base distant, this may be a read error. The V call is TRBV6-2 or TRBV6-3, the J call TRBJ1-2; perhaps TRBD1 as D (6 bases). The ends were cut back, 7 bases at V and 7 bases at J, with 19 bases in the middle. The CDR3 spans 14 residues. The germline V gene has CDR1 MNHEY and CDR2 SVGEGT. As DNA, the CDR3 is TGTGCCAGCAACAACCCCCGGACAGCCTTTGGCTACACCTTC. Translation gives CASNNPRTAFGYTF.

On this clonotype: The germline gene is not matched at one end of the junction; a read error may be the cause. The genes are TRBV4-2 and TRBJ2-2; D ambiguous. Germline V gene data show CDR1 as LGHNA and CDR2 as YNFKEQ. The length of the CDR3 is 15 residues. The chain's CDR3 is CACSQGVATGGELFF. CDR3 DNA sequence: TGTGCCTGCAGCCAAGGAGTCGCGACCGGCGGGGAGCTGTTTTTT.

The sample holds one count of this clonotype. This likely comes from a read error, as the CDR3 has no conserved phenylalanine or tryptophan at its end. The gene calls are TRBV29-1 and TRBJ2-1; possibly TRBD1 or TRBD2 for D (6 bases each). The germline V and J ends were trimmed by 2 bases and 11 bases, with 19 bases remaining between them. The CDR3 contains 14 residues. Germline V lookup: CDR1 SQVTM, CDR2 ANQGSEA. The CDR3 sequence: CSVERGALSGKQFL. CDR3 sequence (DNA): TGCAGCGTTGAAAGGGGGGCGCTTTCCGGGAAGCAGTTCCTC.

About this clonotype itself: The conserved phenylalanine or tryptophan is not found at the CDR3 terminus, so this likely reflects a read error. The CDR3 nucleotides read TGTGCCAGCAGCCCTACAGGGCTGGTGGACACTGAAGCTTTCTCT. As protein: CASSPTGLVDTEAFS. This sequence joins TRBV14 and TRBJ1-1, with D maybe TRBD1 (6 bases). Trimming removed 4 bases at V and 3 bases at J, with 15 bases between. CDR1 is SGHDN and CDR2 is FVKESK in the germline V gene. The CDR3 has 15 residues.

This clonotype showed up just a few times. This chain joins TRBV5-5 and TRBJ1-3; no firm D call. Germline CDR1 SGHKS, CDR2 YYEKEE (reference sequence). The ends were cut back, 1 base at V and 4 bases at J, with 9 bases in the middle. The length of the CDR3 is 14 residues. CDR3 in amino acids: CASSLSSDGNTIYF. DNA of the CDR3: TGTGCCAGCAGCTTGTCTTCCGACGGAAACACCATATATTTT. Complete variable domain (other parts from reference TRBV5-5 and TRBJ1-3): DAGVTQSPTHLIKTRGQQVTLRCSPISGHKSVSWYQQVLGQGPQFIFQYYEKEERGRGNFPDRFSARQFPNYSSELNVNALLLGDSALYLCASSLSSDGNTIYFGEGSWLTVV.

This clonotype has only a few counts. The chain combines TRBV5-1 with TRBJ2-1; D remains ambiguous. From germline, CDR1 is SGHRS and CDR2 YFSETQ. V was cut by 4 bases and J by 4 bases, with 18 bases left in between. There are 16 residues in the CDR3. CDR3 protein: CASSPRGERLYNEQFF. CDR3 nucleotide sequence: TGCGCCAGCAGCCCCCGCGGCGAGCGATTATACAATGAGCAGTTCTTC.

The chain joins TRBV6-5 to TRBJ2-3; TRBD1 matches 7 bases. The V gene's germline CDR1 is MNHEY and CDR2 SVGAGI. V gave up 8 bases and J gave up 4 bases; unmatched junction bases: 21. The CDR3 totals 18 residues. The chain's CDR3 is CASGCLAPTGVTPDTQYF. CDR3 nucleotides: TGTGCCAGCGGTTGCTTGGCCCCTACAGGGGTCACCCCAGATACGCAGTATTTT.

The table lists this clonotype with a few counts. This chain links TRBV6-1 with TRBJ1-4, with TRBD1 identical over 8 bases. V dropped 0 bases and J dropped 7; count of bases not matched to a gene: 4. Germline V gene data show CDR1 as MNHNS and CDR2 as SASEGT. CDR3 length: 15 amino acids. The CDR3 sequence is CASSEAQGASEKLFF. The CDR3 region has the DNA TGTGCCAGCAGTGAAGCTCAGGGGGCTAGTGAAAAACTGTTTTTT.